This T cell receptor beta chain was obtained from a study of T cell responses to AZD1222 COVID-19 vaccine. This table comes from immunoSEQ multiplex PCR, and its TCRdb copy is limited to in-frame clones, with some not included. The data show more than 95,000 clones, 70% to 90% seen once. The V gene's germline CDR1 is MNHEY and CDR2 SMNVEV (reference sequence). Trimming removed 6 bases at V and 2 bases at J, with 9 bases between. The CDR3 covers 13 residues. This specimen was peripheral blood, taken on day 0 of AZD1222 vaccination. This chain connects TRBV27 to TRBJ2-3, with D tentatively TRBD2 (6 bases). The sequence came from an adult in good health. The CDR3 protein is CASRGLVTDTQYF. CDR3 DNA: TGTGCCAGCAGGGGACTCGTCACAGATACGCAGTATTTT.